Below, one T cell receptor (beta chain) is given with its context. This sample was included in a study of blood T cell repertoires in COVID-19. As handled by the study authors: Amplification from reference gene primers served as the basis for estimated nucleated cell counts. Sequencing was performed with immunoSEQ multiplex PCR; in TCRdb, only in-frame clones are kept and a portion is missing. That table supplies the V and J calls and clone size; D and trimming were determined from the DNA. There are about 260,000 clones in the sample; 87% occur only once, and approximately 1.5% lies in the top ten. The CDR3 sequence is 14 residues long. V lost 5 bases to trimming and J lost 11 bases, with 19 bases between them. The V gene's germline CDR1 is LNHDA and CDR2 SQIVND (reference sequence).

This clonotype originated in a woman in her 40s who had recovered from COVID-19. Sequenced material: peripheral blood. V gene TRBV19 combines with J gene TRBJ1-5; D is undetermined. This CDR3 reads CASSPKAGRPAQHF. Here the CDR3 DNA reads TGTGCCAGTAGTCCAAAAGCGGGCCGCCCGGCCCAGCATTTT.